This is a list of T cell receptor beta chains from one sample in a study of blood T cell repertoires in COVID-19. Clones were sequenced by immunoSEQ multiplex PCR, and TCRdb holds only the in-frame ones, with some missing. This table holds fewer than 180,000 clones, 75% to 90% found once. Sequencing was carried out using peripheral blood. These receptors originate from a man in his 70s with acute or convalescent COVID-19. Each CDR3 is given with its conserved first and last residue. D genes are given only for firm matches. Clone size is stated in some rows and not others, as once, few, many or a class when expanded.

V gene,D gene,clone size,J gene,CDR3 DNA,CDR3 protein
TRBV16,TRBD2,-,TRBJ2-2,TGTGCCAGCAGCCGGGCCGGGGCTAGCGGCTTCCTCACCGGGGAGCTGTTTTTT,CASSRAGASGFLTGELFF
TRBV12-5,TRBD2,-,TRBJ2-1,TGTGCTAGTGGTTTGTTTCGGGATGCGACGACCACTAGCGGGGGGCGACAGTTCTTC,CASGLFRDATTTSGGRQFF
TRBV18,TRBD2,-,TRBJ2-7,TGTGCCAGCTCACCTGCACGGGCGGGGGACTCCTACGAGCAGTACTTC,CASSPARAGDSYEQYF
TRBV7-3,-,once,TRBJ2-1,TGTGCCAGCAGCCGAGGACTGGTCTACAATGAGCAGTTCTTC,CASSRGLVYNEQFF
TRBV7-3,TRBD2,once,TRBJ2-7,TGTGCCAGCAGCTTAACTAGCGGGTCCCACGAGCAGTACTTC,CASSLTSGSHEQYF
TRBV11-2,-,-,TRBJ1-1,TGTGCCAGCAGCTGGAGTAGGAACACTGAAGCTTTCTTT,CASSWSRNTEAFF
TRBV15,TRBD1,-,TRBJ2-7,TGTGCCACCAGCAGAGGGCCGGGACAGGGGACCTACTACGAGCAGTACTTC,CATSRGPGQGTYYEQYF
TRBV27,-,-,TRBJ1-2,TGTGCCAGCAGTTTCGATCGGGGGGTGATAGGGGAGGATGGCTACACCTTC,CASSFDRGVIGEDGYTF
TRBV5-1,-,-,TRBJ1-1,TGCGCCAGCAGCTCCACAGCGAACACTGAAGCTTTCTTT,CASSSTANTEAFF
TRBV6-5,TRBD1,-,TRBJ1-6,TGTGCCAGCAGCGGACAGGGAGGAAATTCACCCCTCCACTTT,CASSGQGGNSPLHF
TRBV3-1/TRBV3-2,TRBD2,-,TRBJ2-5,TGTGCCAGCAGCCAAGGAGGCCAGCGGGAGAAGAGAGAGACCCAGTACTTC,CASSQGGQREKRETQYF
TRBV7-2,TRBD2,once,TRBJ2-4,TGTGCCAGCTGCCCGCTGGTAGCGGGGTTTCAGTACTTC,CASCPLVAGFQYF
TRBV13,TRBD1,-,TRBJ1-2,TGTGCCAGCAGCTCGGCCGGGACAGGGGGCTATGGCTACACCTTC,CASSSAGTGGYGYTF
TRBV28,TRBD1,-,TRBJ1-5,TGTGCCAGCAGTCCGACAGGGATAAATCAGCCCCAGCATTTT,CASSPTGINQPQHF
TRBV4-2,-,-,TRBJ1-2,TGTGCCAGCAGCCAAGATGGTCAGGGAGGCTATGGCTACACCTTC,CASSQDGQGGYGYTF
TRBV6-5,TRBD1,once,TRBJ1-2,TGTGCCAGCCTCTGGGGACAGGGGCACGGCTACACCTTC,CASLWGQGHGYTF
TRBV30,-,-,TRBJ2-5,TGTGCCTGGAGTGTCCCCCTTCCTGGCAAACGGGGGACCCAGTACTTC,CAWSVPLPGKRGTQYF